The clone carrying this T cell receptor beta chain showed up just a few times. The record originates from a study of shared clonotypes between healthy human individuals. Study at large: Donors were a couple of women and a few men aged 18 to 49.

Every subset's genomic DNA went evenly onto several immunoSEQ plates. TCRdb keeps only in-frame clones here, not all; method: immunoSEQ multiplex PCR. Of about 490,000 clones in the sample, less than 80% were seen once. CDR3 length: 14 amino acids. Trimming removed 4 bases from V and 1 base from J, with 10 bases in between. Germline V gene lookup returns CDR1 KGHSH and CDR2 LQKENI. This sequence joins TRBV18 and TRBJ2-5; no reliable D call. Sequenced: PBMCs. The TCR comes from a woman between 40 and 50 years old in good health. Some clones in this sample may be carry-over from other donors' samples. This chain's CDR3 is CASSLMGSQETQYF. The CDR3 coding sequence is TGTGCCAGCTCACTCATGGGGTCCCAAGAGACCCAGTACTTC.